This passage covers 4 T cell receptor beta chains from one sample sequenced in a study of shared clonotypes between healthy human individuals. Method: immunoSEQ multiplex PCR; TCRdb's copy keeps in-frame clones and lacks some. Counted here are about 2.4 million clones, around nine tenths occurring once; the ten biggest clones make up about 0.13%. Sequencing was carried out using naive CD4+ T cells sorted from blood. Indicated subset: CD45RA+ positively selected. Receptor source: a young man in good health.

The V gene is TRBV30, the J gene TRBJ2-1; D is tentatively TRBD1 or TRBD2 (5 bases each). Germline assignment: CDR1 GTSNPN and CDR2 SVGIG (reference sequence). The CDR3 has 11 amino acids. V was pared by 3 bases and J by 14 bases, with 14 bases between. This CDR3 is CAWSPGTRKFF. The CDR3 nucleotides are TGTGCCTGGAGCCCCGGGACGAGGAAGTTCTTC.

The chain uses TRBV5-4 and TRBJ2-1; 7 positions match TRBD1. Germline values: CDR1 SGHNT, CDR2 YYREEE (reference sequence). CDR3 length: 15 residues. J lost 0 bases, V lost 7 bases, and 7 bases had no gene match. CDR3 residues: CASDRGDSSYNEQFF. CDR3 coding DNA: TGTGCCAGCGACCGAGGGGACAGCTCCTACAATGAGCAGTTCTTC.

CDR3 coding DNA: TGTGCCAGCAGCTTAGGACGGACGCCTTTGAACACTGAAGCTTTCTTT. It encodes CASSLGRTPLNTEAFF. This chain uses TRBV7-2 with TRBJ1-1; D uncertain. The germline gives CDR1 SGHTA, CDR2 FQGNSA. V shed 1 base and J shed 0 bases, with 12 bases lying between them. The CDR3 is 16 residues long.

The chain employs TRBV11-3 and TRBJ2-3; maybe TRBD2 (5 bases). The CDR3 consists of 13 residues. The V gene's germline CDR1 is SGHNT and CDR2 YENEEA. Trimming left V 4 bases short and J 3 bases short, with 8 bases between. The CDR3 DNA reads TGTGCCAGCAGCTCGGGAAATACAGATACGCAGTATTTT. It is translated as CASSSGNTDTQYF.